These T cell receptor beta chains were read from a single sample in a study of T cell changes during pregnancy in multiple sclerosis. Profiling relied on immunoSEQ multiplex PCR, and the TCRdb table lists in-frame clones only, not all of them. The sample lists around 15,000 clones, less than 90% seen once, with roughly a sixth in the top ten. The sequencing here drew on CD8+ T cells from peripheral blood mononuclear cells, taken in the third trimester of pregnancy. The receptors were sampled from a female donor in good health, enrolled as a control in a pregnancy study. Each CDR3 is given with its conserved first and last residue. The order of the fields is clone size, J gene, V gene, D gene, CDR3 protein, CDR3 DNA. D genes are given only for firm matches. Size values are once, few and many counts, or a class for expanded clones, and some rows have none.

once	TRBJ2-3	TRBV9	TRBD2	CASSVARGLAGRTSTDTQYF	TGTGCCAGCAGCGTAGCTAGGGGGCTAGCGGGGAGAACTAGCACAGATACGCAGTATTTT
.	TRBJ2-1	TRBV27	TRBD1	CASSPSRDRHNYNEQFF	TGTGCCAGCAGTCCGTCCCGGGACAGACATAACTACAATGAGCAGTTCTTC
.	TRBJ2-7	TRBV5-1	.	CASSLVSEREQYF	TGCGCCAGCAGCTTGGTCTCGGAGCGGGAGCAGTACTTC
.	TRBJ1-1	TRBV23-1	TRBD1	CASSQSGRGQGRWAFF	TGCGCCAGCAGTCAATCGGGCCGCGGACAGGGAAGATGGGCTTTCTTT
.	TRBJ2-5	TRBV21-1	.	CASTTRVREGRWETQYF	TGTGCCAGCACCACGCGGGTCCGGGAGGGCCGGTGGGAGACCCAGTACTTC
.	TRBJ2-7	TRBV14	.	CASSHRRRGPLSEQYF	TGTGCCAGCAGCCACCGTCGGCGGGGGCCGCTCAGTGAGCAGTACTTC
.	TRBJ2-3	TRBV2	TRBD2	CASIGGRLTDTQYF	TGTGCCAGCATAGGCGGGAGGCTCACAGATACGCAGTATTTT
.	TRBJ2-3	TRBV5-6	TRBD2	CASSPAGTSGDTDTQYF	TGTGCCAGCAGCCCTGCCGGGACTAGCGGGGACACAGATACGCAGTATTTT
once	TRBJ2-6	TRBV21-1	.	CASSNEATASGANVLTF	TGTGCCAGCAGCAACGAGGCCACCGCTTCTGGGGCCAACGTCCTGACTTTC
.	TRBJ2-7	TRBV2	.	CASSEIGGRGPYEQYF	TGTGCCAGCAGTGAAATAGGAGGCAGGGGTCCCTACGAGCAGTACTTC
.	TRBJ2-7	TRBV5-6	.	CASSLAPPSEQYF	TGTGCCAGCAGCTTGGCCCCCCCCTCCGAGCAGTACTTC
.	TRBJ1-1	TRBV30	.	CAWSVQGDTEAFF	TGTGCCTGGAGTGTACAGGGAGACACTGAAGCTTTCTTT
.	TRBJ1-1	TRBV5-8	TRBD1	CASSGQGQVNTEAFF	TGTGCCAGCAGCGGACAGGGGCAAGTGAACACTGAAGCTTTCTTT
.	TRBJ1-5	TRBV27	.	CASSLPDQPQHF	TGTGCCAGCAGCCTACCTGATCAGCCCCAGCATTTT
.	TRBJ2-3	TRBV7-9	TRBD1	CASGQGASTDTQYF	TGTGCCAGCGGACAGGGGGCTAGCACAGATACGCAGTATTTT
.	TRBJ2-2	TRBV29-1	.	CSVELGMRVGELFF	TGCAGCGTTGAACTGGGGATGAGGGTCGGGGAGCTGTTTTTT
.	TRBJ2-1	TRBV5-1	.	CASSLEASGSSYNEQFF	TGCGCCAGCAGCTTGGAAGCCTCCGGGAGCTCCTACAATGAGCAGTTCTTC
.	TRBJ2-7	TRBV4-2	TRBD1	CASSQDMDRVLSGGEQYF	TGTGCCAGCAGCCAAGATATGGACAGGGTCTTATCCGGGGGAGAGCAGTACTTC
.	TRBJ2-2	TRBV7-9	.	CASSLIIDSRPGELFF	TGTGCCAGCAGCTTAATTATAGACAGTAGGCCCGGGGAGCTGTTTTTT
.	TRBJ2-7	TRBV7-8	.	CASSPVRGITYEQYF	TGTGCCAGCAGCCCCGTTCGGGGGATCACCTACGAGCAGTACTTC
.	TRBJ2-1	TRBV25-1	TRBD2	CASSEWGRVQFF	TGTGCCAGCAGTGAATGGGGGAGGGTGCAGTTCTTC
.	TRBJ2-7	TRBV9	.	CASSEDLGRYEQYF	TGTGCCAGCAGCGAAGACTTGGGTCGGTACGAGCAGTACTTC
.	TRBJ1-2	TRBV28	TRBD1	CASSFLGDRVFGYTF	TGTGCCAGCAGTTTTCTAGGGGACAGGGTTTTTGGCTACACCTTC
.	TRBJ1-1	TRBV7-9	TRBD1	CASKSGTGRGNTEAFF	TGTGCCAGCAAGTCCGGGACAGGGAGGGGGAACACTGAAGCTTTCTTT
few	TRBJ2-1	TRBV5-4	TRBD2	CASSLGLADNEQFF	TGCGCCAGCAGCCTGGGACTAGCAGACAATGAGCAGTTCTTC
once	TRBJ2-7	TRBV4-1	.	CASSQEVYVGEQYF	TGCGCCAGCAGCCAAGAAGTTTATGTCGGCGAGCAGTACTTC
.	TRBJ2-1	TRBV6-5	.	CASTPGDEQFF	TGTGCCAGCACCCCGGGGGATGAGCAGTTCTTC
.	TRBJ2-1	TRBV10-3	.	CAISVGDSYNEQFF	TGTGCCATCAGTGTCGGGGATTCCTACAATGAGCAGTTCTTC
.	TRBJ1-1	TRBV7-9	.	CASSFVGLLAFF	TGTGCCAGCAGCTTCGTTGGGCTTTTGGCTTTCTTT
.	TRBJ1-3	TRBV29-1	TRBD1	CSVEEPDRAGNTIYF	TGCAGCGTTGAAGAACCGGACAGGGCTGGAAACACCATATATTTT
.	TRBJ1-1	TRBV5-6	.	CASSLFGLTNTEAFF	TGTGCCAGCAGCTTGTTTGGGCTCACGAACACTGAAGCTTTCTTT
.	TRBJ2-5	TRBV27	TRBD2	CASSAGTSGTETQYF	TGTGCCAGCAGTGCAGGGACTAGCGGGACGGAGACCCAGTACTTC
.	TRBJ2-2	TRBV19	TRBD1	CASSSFEDRRGELFF	TGTGCCAGTAGTTCGTTCGAGGACAGGCGCGGGGAGCTGTTTTTT
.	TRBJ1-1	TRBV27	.	CASSLSQPDSPGEAFF	TGTGCCAGCAGTTTATCCCAGCCGGACAGCCCCGGTGAAGCTTTCTTT
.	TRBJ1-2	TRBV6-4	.	CASSPGGVGRYGYTF	TGTGCCAGCAGTCCGGGGGGCGTGGGCCGCTATGGCTACACCTTC
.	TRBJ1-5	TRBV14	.	CASSQGQSNQPQHF	TGTGCCAGCAGCCAAGGGCAGAGCAATCAGCCCCAGCATTTT
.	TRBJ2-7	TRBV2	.	CASSEAQGYEQYF	TGTGCCAGCAGTGAAGCACAGGGCTACGAGCAGTACTTC
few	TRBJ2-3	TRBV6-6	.	CASSYTGEADTQYF	TGTGCCAGCAGTTATACGGGGGAAGCAGATACGCAGTATTTT
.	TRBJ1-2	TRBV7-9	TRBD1	CASSLGAGGKDGYTF	TGTGCCAGCAGCTTAGGGGCAGGGGGAAAGGATGGCTACACCTTC
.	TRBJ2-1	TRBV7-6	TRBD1	CASSLLGQGAYNEQFF	TGTGCCAGCAGCTTACTCGGACAGGGGGCGTACAATGAGCAGTTCTTC
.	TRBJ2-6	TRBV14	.	CASSPWGGGANVLTF	TGTGCCAGCAGCCCCTGGGGAGGAGGGGCCAACGTCCTGACTTTC
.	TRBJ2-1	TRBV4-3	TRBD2	CASSQDGPAGYNEQFF	TGCGCCAGCAGCCAAGATGGGCCAGCGGGGTACAATGAGCAGTTCTTC
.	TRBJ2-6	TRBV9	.	CASSIQDSGANVLTF	TGTGCCAGCAGCATACAGGACTCTGGGGCCAACGTCCTGACTTTC
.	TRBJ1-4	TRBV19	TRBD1	CASSNPWDRGNEKLFF	TGTGCCAGTAGTAACCCTTGGGACAGGGGTAATGAAAAACTGTTTTTT
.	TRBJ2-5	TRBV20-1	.	CTPGQETQYF	TGCACCCCGGGCCAAGAGACCCAGTACTTC
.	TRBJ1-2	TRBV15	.	CATSRDSDGSYTF	TGTGCCACCAGCAGAGATAGCGACGGGAGCTACACCTTC
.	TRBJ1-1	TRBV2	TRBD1	CASSGDSPNTEAFF	TGTGCCAGCAGCGGGGACAGCCCAAACACTGAAGCTTTCTTT
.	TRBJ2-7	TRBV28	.	CASTQLWAGDEQYF	TGTGCCAGCACCCAGTTATGGGCGGGCGACGAGCAGTACTTC
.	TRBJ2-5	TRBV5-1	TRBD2	CASSLALAGGVQETQYF	TGCGCCAGCAGCTTGGCTCTAGCGGGAGGGGTACAAGAGACCCAGTACTTC
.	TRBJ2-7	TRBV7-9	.	CASSDRSGYEQYF	TGTGCCAGCAGCGACAGGTCCGGGTACGAGCAGTACTTC
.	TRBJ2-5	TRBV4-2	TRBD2	CASSQEGLAGFQETQYF	TGTGCCAGCAGCCAAGAGGGACTAGCGGGCTTCCAAGAGACCCAGTACTTC
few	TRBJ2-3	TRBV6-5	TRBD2	CASSYTSGGADTQYF	TGTGCCAGCAGTTACACTAGCGGGGGGGCAGATACGCAGTATTTT
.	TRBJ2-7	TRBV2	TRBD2	CASSRTSGGYEQYF	TGTGCCAGCAGCCGGACTAGCGGGGGTTACGAGCAGTACTTC
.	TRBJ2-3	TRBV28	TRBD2	CASSSPEEREPPPDTQYF	TGTGCCAGCAGTTCCCCGGAGGAGCGGGAGCCACCCCCGGATACGCAGTATTTT
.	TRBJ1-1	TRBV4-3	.	CASSQDRMNTEAFF	TGCGCCAGCAGCCAAGATCGTATGAACACTGAAGCTTTCTTT
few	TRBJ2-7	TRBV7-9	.	CASRQGTYEQYF	TGTGCCAGCAGACAGGGAACCTACGAGCAGTACTTC
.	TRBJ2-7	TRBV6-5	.	CASSYLGGYEQYF	TGTGCCAGCAGTTATCTTGGGGGGTACGAGCAGTACTTC